The clone carrying this T cell receptor beta chain was counted a few times. Time point defined: newly diagnosed GD, antithyroid drugs for less than 3 months. Extracted PBMC RNA gave rise to the TCR library. Per American Thyroid Association guidelines, Graves' disease was diagnosed. The record originates from a study of regulatory T cells in long-lasting Graves disease. Library construction for TCR beta used iRepertoire HTBI primers and Arm-PCR of CDR3 regions. TCRdb re-derived calls from the multiplex PCR reads in MiXCR, one entry per CDR3 protein. The sample records approximately 400,000 distinct CDR3 sequences, around 16% being singletons. There are 15 residues in the CDR3. J was trimmed by 4 bases and V by 1 base; bases with no gene match: 4. Germline assignment: CDR1 LGHNA and CDR2 YSLEER. This sample was also put to use in a study of T cells in Graves' hyperthyroidism and ophthalmopathy. That paper notes: The HTBI primer set was used in a first-round RT-PCR of the TCR CDR3. Ophthalmopathy onset followed model prediction by a median around 6.9 months.

The sample in question was peripheral blood mononuclear cells (PBMCs), obtained at new diagnosis, from a patient treated with antithyroid drugs. The clonotype originates from a woman aged 40 to 55 with Graves disease. This chain connects TRBV4-3 to TRBJ2-3; 8 bases fit TRBD2. In DNA, the CDR3 is TGCGCCAGCAGCCAAGCGGGAGGGCCCGCAGATACGCAGTATTTT. This gives the protein CASSQAGGPADTQYF.